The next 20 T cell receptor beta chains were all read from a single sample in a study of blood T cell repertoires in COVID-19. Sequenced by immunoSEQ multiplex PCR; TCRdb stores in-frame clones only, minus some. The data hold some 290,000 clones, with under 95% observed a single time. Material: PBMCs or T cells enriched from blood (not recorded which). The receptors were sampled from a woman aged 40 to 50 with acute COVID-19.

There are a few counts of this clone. CDR3 sequence reads: CASSLFQAGRNEQFF. CDR3 coding DNA: TGTGCCAGCAGCTTATTTCAGGCGGGGAGAAATGAGCAGTTCTTC. The V gene is TRBV7-2, the J gene TRBJ2-1; tentative D call: TRBD2 (6 bases). The CDR3 covers 15 residues. Germline assignment: CDR1 SGHTA and CDR2 FQGNSA. The V gene lost 2 bases and the J gene lost 7 bases, with 15 bases spanning the gap. The full variable domain, its missing parts supplied by reference TRBV7-2 and TRBJ2-1, is GAGVSQSPSNKVTEKGKDVELRCDPISGHTALYWYRQSLGQGLEFLIYFQGNSAPDKSGLPSDRFSAERTGGSVSTLTIQRTQQEDSAVYLCASSLFQAGRNEQFFGPGTRLTVL.

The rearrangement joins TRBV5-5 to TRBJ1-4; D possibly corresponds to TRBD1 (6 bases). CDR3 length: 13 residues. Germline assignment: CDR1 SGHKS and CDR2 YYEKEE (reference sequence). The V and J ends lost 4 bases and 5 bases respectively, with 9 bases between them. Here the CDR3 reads CASSLTGNEKLFF. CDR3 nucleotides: TGTGCCAGCAGCCTGACAGGAAATGAAAAACTGTTTTTT.

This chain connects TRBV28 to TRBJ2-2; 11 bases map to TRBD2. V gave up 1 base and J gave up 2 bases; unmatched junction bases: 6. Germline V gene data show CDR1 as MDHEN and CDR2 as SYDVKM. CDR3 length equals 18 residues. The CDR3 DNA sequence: TGTGCCAGCAGTTTATCCCTACTAGCGGGGGCTAACACCGGGGAGCTGTTTTTT. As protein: CASSLSLLAGANTGELFF.

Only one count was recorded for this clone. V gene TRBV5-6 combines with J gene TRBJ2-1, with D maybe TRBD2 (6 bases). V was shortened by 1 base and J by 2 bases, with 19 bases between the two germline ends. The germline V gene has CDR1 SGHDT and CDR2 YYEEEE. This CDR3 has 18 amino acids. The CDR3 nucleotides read TGTGCCAGCAGCTTGAGGGTGCGGGGTGGGGGTACCTACAATGAGCAGTTCTTC. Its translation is CASSLRVRGGGTYNEQFF.

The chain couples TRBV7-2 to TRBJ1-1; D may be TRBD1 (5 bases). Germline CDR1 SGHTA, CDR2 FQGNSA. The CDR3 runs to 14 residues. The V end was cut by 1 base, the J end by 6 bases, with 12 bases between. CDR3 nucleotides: TGTGCCAGCAGCTTAGGAACAGTCAGGGCTGAAGCTTTCTTT. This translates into CASSLGTVRAEAFF.

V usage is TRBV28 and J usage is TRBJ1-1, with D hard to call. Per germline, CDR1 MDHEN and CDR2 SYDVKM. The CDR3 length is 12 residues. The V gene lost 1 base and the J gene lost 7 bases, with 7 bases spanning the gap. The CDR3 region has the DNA TGTGCCAGCAGTTTATCCCCTCGTGAAGCTTTCTTT. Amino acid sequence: CASSLSPREAFF.

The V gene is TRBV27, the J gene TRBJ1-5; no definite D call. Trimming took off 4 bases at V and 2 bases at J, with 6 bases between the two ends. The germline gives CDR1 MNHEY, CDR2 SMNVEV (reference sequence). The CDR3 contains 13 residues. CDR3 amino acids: CASSSRGNQPQHF. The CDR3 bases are TGTGCCAGCAGTTCTCGGGGCAATCAGCCCCAGCATTTT.

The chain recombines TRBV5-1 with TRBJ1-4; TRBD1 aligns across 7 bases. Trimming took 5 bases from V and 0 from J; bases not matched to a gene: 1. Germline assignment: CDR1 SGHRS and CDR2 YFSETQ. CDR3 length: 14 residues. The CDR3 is CASRQGSTNEKLFF. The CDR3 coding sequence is TGCGCCAGCAGACAGGGGTCAACTAATGAAAAACTGTTTTTT.

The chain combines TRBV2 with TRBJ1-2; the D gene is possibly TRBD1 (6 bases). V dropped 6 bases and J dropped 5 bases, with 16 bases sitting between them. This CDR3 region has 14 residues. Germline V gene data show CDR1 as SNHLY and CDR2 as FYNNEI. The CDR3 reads CASSKTTGPYGYTF. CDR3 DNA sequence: TGTGCCAGCAGCAAAACGACAGGTCCTTATGGCTACACCTTC.

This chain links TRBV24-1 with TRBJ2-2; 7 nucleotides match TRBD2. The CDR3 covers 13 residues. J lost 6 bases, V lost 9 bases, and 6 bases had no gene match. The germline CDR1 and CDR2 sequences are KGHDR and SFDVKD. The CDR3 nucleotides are TGTGCCACCTCACGACTAGCAGCCGGGGAGCTGTTTTTT. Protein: CATSRLAAGELFF.

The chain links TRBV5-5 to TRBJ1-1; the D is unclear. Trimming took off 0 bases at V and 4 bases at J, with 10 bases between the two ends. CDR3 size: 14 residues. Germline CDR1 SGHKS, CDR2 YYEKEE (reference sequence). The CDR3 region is CASSLVAPTTEAFF. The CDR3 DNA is TGTGCCAGCAGCTTGGTAGCCCCAACCACTGAAGCTTTCTTT.

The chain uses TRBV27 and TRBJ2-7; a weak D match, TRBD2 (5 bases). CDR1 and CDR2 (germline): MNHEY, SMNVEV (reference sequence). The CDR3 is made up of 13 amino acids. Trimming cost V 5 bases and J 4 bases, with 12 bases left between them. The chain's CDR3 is CASSPGLMYEQYF. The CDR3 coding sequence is TGTGCCAGCAGTCCAGGACTGATGTACGAGCAGTACTTC.

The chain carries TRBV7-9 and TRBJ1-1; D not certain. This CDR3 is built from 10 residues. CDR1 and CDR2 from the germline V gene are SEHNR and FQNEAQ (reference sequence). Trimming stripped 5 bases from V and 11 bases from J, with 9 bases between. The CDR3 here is CASSPLRAFF. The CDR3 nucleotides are TGTGCCAGCAGCCCCCTTCGGGCTTTCTTT.

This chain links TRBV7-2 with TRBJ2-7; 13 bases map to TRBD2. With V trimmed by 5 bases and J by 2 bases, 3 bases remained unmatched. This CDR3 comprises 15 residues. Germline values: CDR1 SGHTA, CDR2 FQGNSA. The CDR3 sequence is CASSAGLAGAYEQYF. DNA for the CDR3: TGTGCCAGCAGCGCAGGACTAGCGGGAGCCTACGAGCAGTACTTC.

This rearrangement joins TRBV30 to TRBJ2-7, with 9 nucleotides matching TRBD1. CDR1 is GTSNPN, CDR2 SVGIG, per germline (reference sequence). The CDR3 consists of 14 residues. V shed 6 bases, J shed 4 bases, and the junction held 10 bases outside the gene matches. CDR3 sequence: CACLRPGQGYEQYF. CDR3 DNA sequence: TGTGCCTGCTTGAGACCGGGACAGGGTTACGAGCAGTACTTC.

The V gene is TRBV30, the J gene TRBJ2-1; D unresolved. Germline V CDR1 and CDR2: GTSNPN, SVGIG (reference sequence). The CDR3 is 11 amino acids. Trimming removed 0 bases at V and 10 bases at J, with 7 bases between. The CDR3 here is CAWSVLKEQFF. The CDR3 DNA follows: TGTGCCTGGAGTGTACTTAAAGAGCAGTTCTTC. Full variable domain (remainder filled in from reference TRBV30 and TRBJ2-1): SQTIHQWPATLVQPVGSPLSLECTVEGTSNPNLYWYRQAAGRGLQLLFYSVGIGQISSEVPQNLSASRPQDRQFILSSKKLLLSDSGFYLCAWSVLKEQFFGPGTRLTVL.

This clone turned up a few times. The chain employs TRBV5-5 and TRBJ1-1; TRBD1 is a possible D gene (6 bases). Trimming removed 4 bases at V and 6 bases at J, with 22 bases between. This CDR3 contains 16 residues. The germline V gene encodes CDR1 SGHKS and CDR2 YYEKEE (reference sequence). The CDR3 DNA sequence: TGTGCCAGCAGCCCTACAGGGACGAAGGTGAGCGCTGAAGCTTTCTTT. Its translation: CASSPTGTKVSAEAFF.

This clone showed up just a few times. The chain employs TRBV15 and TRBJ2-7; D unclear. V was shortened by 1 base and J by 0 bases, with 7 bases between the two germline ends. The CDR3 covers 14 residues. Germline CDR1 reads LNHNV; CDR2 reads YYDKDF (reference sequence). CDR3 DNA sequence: TGTGCCACCAGCAGAGGCAGAAACTCCTACGAGCAGTACTTC. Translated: CATSRGRNSYEQYF.

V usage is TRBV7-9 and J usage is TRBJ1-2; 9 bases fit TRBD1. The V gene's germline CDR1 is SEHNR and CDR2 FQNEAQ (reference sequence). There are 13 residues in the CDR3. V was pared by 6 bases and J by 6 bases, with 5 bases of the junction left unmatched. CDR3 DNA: TGTGCCAGCAGGCAGACAGGGGGTGATGGCTACACCTTC. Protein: CASRQTGGDGYTF.

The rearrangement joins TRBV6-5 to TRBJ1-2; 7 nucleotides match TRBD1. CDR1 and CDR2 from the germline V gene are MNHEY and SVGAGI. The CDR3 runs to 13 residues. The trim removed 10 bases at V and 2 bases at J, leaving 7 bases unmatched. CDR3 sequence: CATSQGENYGYTF. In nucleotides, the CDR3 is TGTGCCACCTCTCAGGGGGAGAACTATGGCTACACCTTC.